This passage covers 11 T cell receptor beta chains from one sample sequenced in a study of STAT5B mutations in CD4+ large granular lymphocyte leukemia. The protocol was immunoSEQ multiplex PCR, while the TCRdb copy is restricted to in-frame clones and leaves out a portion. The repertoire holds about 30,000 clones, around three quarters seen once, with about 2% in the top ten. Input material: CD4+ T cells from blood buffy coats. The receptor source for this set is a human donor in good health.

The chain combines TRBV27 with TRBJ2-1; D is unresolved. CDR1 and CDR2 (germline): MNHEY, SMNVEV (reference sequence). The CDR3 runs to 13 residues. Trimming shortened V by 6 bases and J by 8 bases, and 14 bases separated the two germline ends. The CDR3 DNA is TGTGCCAGCAGCACGCCTCATGGCCATGAGCAGTTCTTC. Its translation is CASSTPHGHEQFF.

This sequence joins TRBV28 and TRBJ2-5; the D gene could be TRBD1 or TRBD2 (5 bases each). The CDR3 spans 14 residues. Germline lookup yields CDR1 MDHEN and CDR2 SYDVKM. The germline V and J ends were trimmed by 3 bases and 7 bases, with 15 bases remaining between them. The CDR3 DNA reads TGTGCCAGCAGTTTCCGGGGCTCAACAGGGACCCAGTACTTC. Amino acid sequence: CASSFRGSTGTQYF. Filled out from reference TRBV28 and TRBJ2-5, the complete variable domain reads DVKVTQSSRYLVKRTGEKVFLECVQDMDHENMFWYRQDPGLGLRLIYFSYDVKMKEKGDIPEGYSVSREKKERFSLILESASTNQTSMYLCASSFRGSTGTQYFGPGTRLLVL.

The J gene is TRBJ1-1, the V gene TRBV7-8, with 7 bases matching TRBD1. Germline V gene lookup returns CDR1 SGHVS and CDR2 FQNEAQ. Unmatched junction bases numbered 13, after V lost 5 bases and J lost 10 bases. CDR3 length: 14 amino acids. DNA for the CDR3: TGTGCCAGCAGCAAGATAACAGGGGAATGGCGAGCTTTCTTT. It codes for CASSKITGEWRAFF. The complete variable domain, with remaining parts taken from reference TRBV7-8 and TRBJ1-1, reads GAGVSQSPRYKVAKRGQDVALRCDPISGHVSLFWYQQALGQGPEFLTYFQNEAQLDKSGLPSDRFFAERPEGSVSTLKIQRTQQEDSAVYLCASSKITGEWRAFFGQGTRLTVV.

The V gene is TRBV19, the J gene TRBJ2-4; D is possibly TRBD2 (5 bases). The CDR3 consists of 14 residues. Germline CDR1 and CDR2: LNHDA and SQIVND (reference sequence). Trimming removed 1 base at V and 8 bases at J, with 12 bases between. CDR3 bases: TGTGCCAGTAGTATAGCTGGTTTCGGGGACATTCAGTACTTC. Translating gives CASSIAGFGDIQYF.

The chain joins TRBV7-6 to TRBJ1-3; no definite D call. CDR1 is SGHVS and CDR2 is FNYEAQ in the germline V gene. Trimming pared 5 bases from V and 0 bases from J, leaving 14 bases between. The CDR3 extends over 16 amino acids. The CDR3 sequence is CASSVGGGSSGNTIYF. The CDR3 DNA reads TGTGCCAGCAGCGTTGGAGGCGGGAGCTCTGGAAACACCATATATTTT.

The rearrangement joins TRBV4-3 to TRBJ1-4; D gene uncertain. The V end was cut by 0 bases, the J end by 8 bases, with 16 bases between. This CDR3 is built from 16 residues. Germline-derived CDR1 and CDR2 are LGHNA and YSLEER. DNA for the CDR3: TGCGCCAGCAGCCAAGATTTCGGAATCGAAGGGGAAAAACTGTTTTTT. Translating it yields CASSQDFGIEGEKLFF.

The CDR3 region is CASSVLDRDEQYF. DNA for the CDR3: TGCGCCAGCAGCGTATTGGACCGTGACGAGCAGTACTTC. The V and J genes are TRBV5-1 and TRBJ2-7; D is undetermined. V lost 4 bases and J 5 bases, leaving 13 bases between the germline ends. CDR1 is SGHRS and CDR2 is YFSETQ in the germline V gene. The CDR3 contains 13 residues.

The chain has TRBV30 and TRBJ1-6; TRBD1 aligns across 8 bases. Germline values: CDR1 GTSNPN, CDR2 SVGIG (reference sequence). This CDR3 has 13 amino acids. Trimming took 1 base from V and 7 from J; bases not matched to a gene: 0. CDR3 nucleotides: TGTGCCTGGAGTGGGACAGGGAATTCACCCCTCCACTTT. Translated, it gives CAWSGTGNSPLHF.

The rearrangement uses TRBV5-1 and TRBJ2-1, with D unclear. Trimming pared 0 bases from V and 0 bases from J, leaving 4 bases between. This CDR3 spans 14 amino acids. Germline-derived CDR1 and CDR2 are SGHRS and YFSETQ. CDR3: CASSLDYSYNEQFF. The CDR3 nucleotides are TGCGCCAGCAGCTTGGACTACTCCTACAATGAGCAGTTCTTC.

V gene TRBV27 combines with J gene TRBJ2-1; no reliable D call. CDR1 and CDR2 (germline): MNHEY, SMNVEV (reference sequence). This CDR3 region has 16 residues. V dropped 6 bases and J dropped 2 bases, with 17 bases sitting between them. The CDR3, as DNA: TGTGCCAGCAGCCTTGACGGGTCATCGACCTACAATGAGCAGTTCTTC. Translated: CASSLDGSSTYNEQFF.

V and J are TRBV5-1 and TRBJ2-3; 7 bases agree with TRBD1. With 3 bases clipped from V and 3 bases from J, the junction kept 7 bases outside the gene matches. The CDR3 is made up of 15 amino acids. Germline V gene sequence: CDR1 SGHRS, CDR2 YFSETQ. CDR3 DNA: TGCGCCAGCAGCTGGAAGGGGGCTATGACAGATACGCAGTATTTT. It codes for CASSWKGAMTDTQYF. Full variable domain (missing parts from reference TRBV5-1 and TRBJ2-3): KAGVTQTPRYLIKTRGQQVTLSCSPISGHRSVSWYQQTPGQGLQFLFEYFSETQRNKGNFPGRFSGRQFSNSRSEMNVSTLELGDSALYLCASSWKGAMTDTQYFGPGTRLTVL.